Shown below are 17 T cell receptor beta chains from a single sample sequenced in a study of graft-versus-host responses after intestinal transplantation. Their recognized antigens are unknown. The table came from immunoSEQ multiplex PCR; TCRdb's copy has only in-frame clones and leaves some out. The table has approximately 86,000 clones, roughly 92% seen once; the top ten hold roughly 0.4%. The sequencing used unstimulated CD8+ T cells sorted from spleen or lymph node cells, collected before transplant. The receptors derive from a human donor who was the organ donor for an intestinal transplant.

V is TRBV5-6 and J is TRBJ2-5; TRBD1 matches at 9 bases. The tail of the sequence fits TRBJ2-7 better, so the J call may be wrong. The CDR3 is made up of 14 amino acids. The germline gives CDR1 SGHDT, CDR2 YYEEEE. The CDR3 region is CASSDGTGSYEQYF. CDR3 bases: TGTGCCAGCAGCGATGGGACAGGGAGCTACGAGCAGTACTTC.

This chain connects TRBV18 to TRBJ2-1; perhaps TRBD2 as D (6 bases). V lost 3 bases and J lost 6, with 6 bases in between. Germline loops: CDR1 KGHSH, CDR2 LQKENI. The CDR3 extends over 12 amino acids. CDR3 DNA sequence: TGTGCCAGCTCACCGGGGGGCAATGAGCAGTTCTTC. As protein: CASSPGGNEQFF.

The genes are TRBV9 and TRBJ2-7; 8 bases map to TRBD2. The germline gives CDR1 SGDLS, CDR2 YYNGEE. Unmatched junction bases numbered 9, after V lost 3 bases and J lost 7 bases. The CDR3 runs 14 residues. CDR3 loop: CASSGPTGLEEQYF. CDR3 nucleotides: TGTGCCAGCAGCGGACCGACGGGACTAGAAGAGCAGTACTTC.

The V and J genes are TRBV27 and TRBJ2-1, with D maybe TRBD1 (6 bases). The V end was cut by 7 bases, the J end by 5 bases, with 18 bases between. This CDR3 spans 15 amino acids. The germline V gene encodes CDR1 MNHEY and CDR2 SMNVEV (reference sequence). CDR3 DNA: TGTGCCAGCAATAGGTTTCGGACAGAGAACAATGAGCAGTTCTTC. This gives the protein CASNRFRTENNEQFF.

This chain uses TRBV2 with TRBJ2-7; tentatively, D is TRBD1 (7 bases). The V and J ends lost 4 bases and 6 bases respectively, with 10 bases between them. The CDR3 is 12 amino acids. Germline loops: CDR1 SNHLY, CDR2 FYNNEI. The CDR3, as DNA: TGTGCCAGCAGTGGACAGGGAGGCGAGCAGTACTTC. Translated: CASSGQGGEQYF.

The gene calls are TRBV14 and TRBJ2-5, with 10 bases lining up with TRBD2. V lost 1 base and J lost 5; bases outside the gene matches: 4. This CDR3 region has 15 residues. CDR1 and CDR2 (germline): SGHDN, FVKESK. The CDR3 DNA sequence: TGTGCCAGCAGCCAAGTACTAGCGGGGCGGGAGACCCAGTACTTC. This translates into CASSQVLAGRETQYF.

The chain combines TRBV13 with TRBJ2-3; 7 nucleotides agree with TRBD2. Per the germline V gene, CDR1 is PRHDT and CDR2 is FYEKMQ (reference sequence). The CDR3 consists of 14 residues. V trimming: 5 bases; J trimming: 3 bases; junction bases outside the gene matches: 5. The CDR3 is CASSQSGVTDTQYF. CDR3 nucleotide sequence: TGTGCCAGCAGCCAGAGCGGGGTAACAGATACGCAGTATTTT. Using reference TRBV13 and TRBJ2-3 for the parts outside the CDR3, the full variable domain is AAGVIQSPRHLIKEKRETATLKCYPIPRHDTVYWYQQGPGQDPQFLISFYEKMQSDKGSIPDRFSAQQFSDYHSELNMSSLELGDSALYFCASSQSGVTDTQYFGPGTRLTVL.

The rearrangement joins TRBV27 to TRBJ2-1; D perhaps matches TRBD2 (5 bases). The CDR3 spans 11 residues. CDR1 and CDR2 from the germline V gene are MNHEY and SMNVEV (reference sequence). The germline V and J ends were trimmed by 10 bases and 12 bases, with 16 bases remaining between them. The CDR3, as DNA: TGTGCCACCGGCGGGCTAGCCTGGCAGTTCTTC. Amino acids: CATGGLAWQFF.

The V call is TRBV19, the J call TRBJ1-5, with D perhaps TRBD1 (5 bases). Trimming removed 4 bases at V and 0 bases at J, with 10 bases between. The CDR3 consists of 15 residues. Germline V gives CDR1 LNHDA, CDR2 SQIVND (reference sequence). CDR3 in amino acids: CASSKQVYSNQPQHF. The CDR3, as DNA: TGTGCCAGTAGTAAACAGGTTTATAGCAATCAGCCCCAGCATTTT.

In nucleotides, the CDR3 is TGCGCCAGCAGCCAACGTAGCGGGGCTCCAGATACGCAGTATTTT. It codes for CASSQRSGAPDTQYF. The V call is TRBV4-1, the J call TRBJ2-3, with 8 bases lining up with TRBD2. J was trimmed by 4 bases and V by 2 bases; bases with no gene match: 5. The CDR3 has 15 residues. Per germline, CDR1 MGHRA and CDR2 YSYEKL.

The chain couples TRBV7-2 to TRBJ2-1; TRBD2 matches 10 bases. V lost 3 bases, J lost 8 bases, and 7 bases stayed unmatched. The CDR3 is made up of 15 amino acids. From germline, CDR1 is SGHTA and CDR2 FQGNSA. The DNA of the CDR3 is TGTGCCAGCAGCTTGAGCCTAGCGGGGGTGGATGAGCAGTTCTTC. It specifies CASSLSLAGVDEQFF.

The chain links TRBV9 to TRBJ1-2; D not certain. The germline CDR1 and CDR2 sequences are SGDLS and YYNGEE. This CDR3 is 13 amino acids long. V was clipped by 4 bases and J by 5 bases, with 12 bases between them. Written as DNA, the CDR3 is TGTGCCAGCAGCATAAGGGAGTTTTATGGCTACACCTTC. This codes for CASSIREFYGYTF. Full variable domain (remainder filled in from reference TRBV9 and TRBJ1-2): DSGVTQTPKHLITATGQRVTLRCSPRSGDLSVYWYQQSLDQGLQFLIQYYNGEERAKGNILERFSAQQFPDLHSELNLSSLELGDSALYFCASSIREFYGYTFGSGTRLTVV.

The chain links TRBV28 to TRBJ2-5; TRBD1 matches at 9 bases. The CDR3 consists of 17 residues. Unmatched junction bases numbered 10, after V lost 4 bases and J lost 1 base. Germline CDR1 is MDHEN and CDR2 is SYDVKM. The CDR3 spells CASSSLNYRGPQETQYF. CDR3 DNA: TGTGCCAGCAGTTCCCTAAACTACAGGGGGCCCCAAGAGACCCAGTACTTC.

This clone came up once. The chain couples TRBV4-2 to TRBJ1-1; D unresolved. Trimming pared 7 bases from V and 3 bases from J, leaving 18 bases between. The CDR3 loop spans 15 amino acids. Germline V CDR1 and CDR2: LGHNA, YNFKEQ. The CDR3 reads CASKKLEAPYTEAFF. The CDR3 coding sequence is TGTGCCAGCAAAAAACTGGAGGCCCCCTACACTGAAGCTTTCTTT.

CDR3 nucleotides: TGTGCCAGCAGCCCCGGGACAGGCTCTGCCGGCTACACCTTC. It codes for CASSPGTGSAGYTF. The chain has TRBV16 and TRBJ1-2; 8 positions match TRBD1. The CDR3 loop spans 14 amino acids. Germline CDR1 and CDR2: KGHSY and FQNENV. Trimming cost V 4 bases and J 8 bases; bases outside gene matches: 9.

This rearrangement joins TRBV9 to TRBJ2-1; possibly TRBD2 for D (6 bases). This CDR3 has 16 amino acids. Germline V gene lookup returns CDR1 SGDLS and CDR2 YYNGEE. Trimming shortened V by 3 bases and J by 1 base, and 14 bases separated the two germline ends. CDR3 loop: CASSGIDSGSYNEQFF. Here the CDR3 DNA reads TGTGCCAGCAGCGGAATAGATAGCGGTTCCTACAATGAGCAGTTCTTC.

The chain recombines TRBV4-1 with TRBJ2-2; D is unresolved. V lost 0 bases to trimming and J lost 3 bases, with 11 bases between them. This CDR3 contains 16 residues. Germline V gene lookup returns CDR1 MGHRA and CDR2 YSYEKL. Here the CDR3 DNA reads TGCGCCAGCAGCCAAGATCACGGGTGGGACACCGGGGAGCTGTTTTTT. Protein sequence: CASSQDHGWDTGELFF.